These 29 T cell receptor beta chains originate from one sample sequenced in a study of blood T cells in healthy people across ages. Alongside a J-beta primer mix, a sample-barcoded 5' primer served in a second PCR lasting roughly 6 to 11 cycles. Via MiXCR, TCRdb re-called the 5' RACE reads, giving one row per CDR3 protein. This sample has about 940,000 distinct CDR3 sequences; 45% to 50% occur once, and the top ten carry around an eighth. The sample comprised blood. The receptors come from a young man in good health.

The chain joins TRBV20-1 to TRBJ2-2; D assignment may be TRBD1 or TRBD2 (5 bases each). The CDR3 has 17 residues. V lost 1 base and J lost 2, with 17 bases in between. Per germline, CDR1 DFQATT and CDR2 SNEGSKA (reference sequence). The CDR3 DNA is TGCAGTGCTAGAGTACCCCGGGGACGATTAAACACCGGGGAGCTGTTTTTT. Residues: CSARVPRGRLNTGELFF.

This clonotype was counted a few times. The chain links TRBV12-3 or TRBV12-4 to TRBJ2-3; the match to TRBD2 covers 7 bases. The CDR3 sequence is 15 residues long. V was clipped by 2 bases and J by 3 bases; unmatched bases: 5. CDR3 nucleotide sequence: TGTGCCAGCAGTTTATGGAGCGGGGCTACAGATACGCAGTATTTT. Translated: CASSLWSGATDTQYF.

The V gene is TRBV2, the J gene TRBJ1-2; weak D call: TRBD1 (6 bases). The V end was cut by 8 bases, the J end by 4 bases, with 11 bases between. CDR1 is SNHLY and CDR2 is FYNNEI in the germline V gene. This CDR3 region has 12 residues. CDR3 protein: CASGQTSYGYTF. The CDR3 DNA reads as TGTGCCAGCGGACAGACCAGCTATGGCTACACCTTC.

The chain uses TRBV20-1 and TRBJ1-6; D is perhaps TRBD1 (6 bases). V gave up 5 bases and J gave up 5 bases, with 13 bases separating them. This CDR3 has 14 residues. Germline CDR1 is DFQATT and CDR2 is SNEGSKA (reference sequence). For the CDR3, the DNA is TGCAGTGCTGGGACACCGTCTAATAATTCACCCCTCCACTTT. Its translation is CSAGTPSNNSPLHF.

This clonotype was found a few times. In nucleotides, the CDR3 is TGTGCCAGCTCACCGGTCGGCCTCCCTAGCACAGATACGCAGTATTTT. Protein product: CASSPVGLPSTDTQYF. V gene TRBV18 combines with J gene TRBJ2-3; D uncertain. The CDR3 extends over 16 amino acids. CDR1 is KGHSH and CDR2 is LQKENI in the germline V gene. Trimming took off 3 bases at V and 0 bases at J, with 13 bases between the two ends.

The V gene is TRBV28, the J gene TRBJ1-5; no clear D gene. CDR1 and CDR2 from the germline V gene are MDHEN and SYDVKM. The CDR3 extends over 15 amino acids. The ends were cut back, 5 bases at V and 6 bases at J, with 17 bases in the middle. CDR3 nucleotides: TGTGCCAGCAGTCTACCCGCAATGGCGGGTCAGCCCCAGCATTTT. Its translation is CASSLPAMAGQPQHF.

V gene TRBV3-1 combines with J gene TRBJ2-5; TRBD2 agrees at 10 bases. The CDR3 has 22 amino acids. CDR1 is LGHDT, CDR2 YNNKEL, per germline (reference sequence). With 1 base clipped from V and 0 bases from J, the junction kept 20 bases outside the gene matches. CDR3 DNA: TGTGCCAGCAGCCAAGTGTTCCTTGTGCGAGCGGGGGGGCCCGAGTACCAAGAGACCCAGTACTTC. Amino acid sequence: CASSQVFLVRAGGPEYQETQYF.

The chain uses TRBV3-1 and TRBJ1-6; D is undetermined. Per the germline V gene, CDR1 is LGHDT and CDR2 is YNNKEL (reference sequence). The CDR3 extends over 12 amino acids. Trimming removed 4 bases at V and 8 bases at J, with 6 bases between. CDR3 DNA sequence: TGTGCCAGCAGCCCTGCCTATTCACCCCTCCACTTT. This codes for CASSPAYSPLHF.

This clonotype showed up just a few times. The chain is built from TRBV4-3 and TRBJ2-2; unclear D gene. Trimming cost V 7 bases and J 2 bases, with 14 bases left between them. This CDR3 is 15 amino acids long. CDR1 and CDR2 from the germline V gene are LGHNA and YSLEER. CDR3 bases: TGCGCCAGCAAATGGGCCCGCACAAACACCGGGGAGCTGTTTTTT. As protein: CASKWARTNTGELFF.

This clonotype was counted only a few times. V is TRBV5-5 and J is TRBJ2-1; 10 nucleotides line up with TRBD1. This CDR3 is 16 amino acids long. Looked up from germline, CDR1 is SGHKS and CDR2 is YYEKEE (reference sequence). After removal of 0 bases from V and 7 bases from J, the junction contained 7 bases not matched to a gene. The CDR3: CASSLVGQGFENEQFF. The CDR3, as DNA: TGTGCCAGCAGCTTGGTGGGACAGGGGTTTGAAAATGAGCAGTTCTTC.

The table lists this clonotype with a few counts. This chain connects TRBV5-6 to TRBJ1-2; D may be TRBD1 (5 bases). This CDR3 spans 12 amino acids. The V and J ends lost 3 bases and 7 bases respectively, with 10 bases between them. CDR1 SGHDT and CDR2 YYEEEE come from the germline V gene. This CDR3 reads CASSWTNGGYTF. CDR3 DNA sequence: TGTGCCAGCAGCTGGACAAATGGTGGCTACACCTTC. Filled out from reference TRBV5-6 and TRBJ1-2, the complete variable domain reads DAGVTQSPTHLIKTRGQQVTLRCSPKSGHDTVSWYQQALGQGPQFIFQYYEEEERQRGNFPDRFSGHQFPNYSSELNVNALLLGDSALYLCASSWTNGGYTFGSGTRLTVV.

This clonotype was seen only a few times. The chain links TRBV20-1 to TRBJ1-4; 8 bases line up with TRBD1. The germline V gene encodes CDR1 DFQATT and CDR2 SNEGSKA (reference sequence). The CDR3 runs 12 residues. This CDR3 reads CSVDRDNEKLFF. For the CDR3, the DNA is TGCAGCGTGGACAGGGATAATGAAAAACTGTTTTTT.

The chain employs TRBV2 and TRBJ1-1; D possibly corresponds to TRBD1 (5 bases). This CDR3 contains 16 residues. CDR1 and CDR2 (germline): SNHLY, FYNNEI. Trimming left V 6 bases short and J 0 bases short, with 17 bases between. The CDR3 region has the DNA TGTGCCAGCAGCGCGAGGTCAGGGCCTATGAACACTGAAGCTTTCTTT. It translates to CASSARSGPMNTEAFF.

The genes are TRBV6-6 and TRBJ1-6, with a weak D call TRBD1 (5 bases). The length of the CDR3 is 13 residues. Germline V CDR1 and CDR2: MNHNY, SVGAGI (reference sequence). V was pared by 2 bases and J by 8 bases, with 7 bases between. CDR3 region: CASSYGTDSPLHF. As DNA, the CDR3 is TGTGCCAGCAGTTACGGGACGGATTCACCCCTCCACTTT.

This clonotype has just a few counts. J is TRBJ1-2 and V is TRBV6-6; D is possibly TRBD1 (5 bases). This CDR3 contains 14 residues. V was shortened by 6 bases and J by 2 bases, with 13 bases between the two germline ends. From germline, CDR1 is MNHNY and CDR2 SVGAGI (reference sequence). CDR3: CASSQGPLNYGYTF. CDR3 nucleotide sequence: TGTGCCAGCAGCCAGGGACCGCTGAACTATGGCTACACCTTC.

The gene calls are TRBV7-9 and TRBJ1-2; D is uncertain. The CDR3 spans 14 residues. Trimming left V 1 base short and J 8 bases short, with 14 bases between. Germline V gene sequence: CDR1 SEHNR, CDR2 FQNEAQ (reference sequence). CDR3 sequence reads: CASSLGSGSPGYTF. The CDR3 bases are TGTGCCAGCAGCTTAGGGTCGGGGTCCCCAGGCTACACCTTC.

This clonotype was counted a few times. The rearrangement joins TRBV4-2 to TRBJ2-3; 13 bases map to TRBD2. The germline CDR1 and CDR2 sequences are LGHNA and YNFKEQ. This CDR3 region has 19 residues. The J segment lost 4 bases and the V segment lost 0 bases, leaving 10 bases of the junction unmatched. CDR3 in DNA: TGTGCCAGCAGCCAAGACGGGACTAGCGGGGTGGGTACAGCAGATACGCAGTATTTT. Translated, it gives CASSQDGTSGVGTADTQYF.

This rearrangement joins TRBV20-1 to TRBJ2-1, with 9 positions matching TRBD2. V dropped 2 bases and J dropped 3; count of bases not matched to a gene: 8. CDR3 size: 16 residues. Germline CDR1 is DFQATT and CDR2 is SNEGSKA (reference sequence). CDR3 in DNA: TGCAGTGCTAGAAGCCAGCGGGGGGCCCTCTACAATGAGCAGTTCTTC. Amino acid sequence: CSARSQRGALYNEQFF.

The J gene is TRBJ2-1, the V gene TRBV11-3; D might be TRBD1 (8 bases). CDR1 and CDR2 from the germline V gene are SGHNT and YENEEA. This CDR3 region has 16 residues. V was clipped by 7 bases and J by 8 bases, with 24 bases between them. CDR3 protein: CASMVDRALRGDEQFF. The CDR3, as DNA: TGTGCCAGCATGGTGGACAGGGCCTTACGGGGGGATGAGCAGTTCTTC.

The chain links TRBV27 to TRBJ1-2; weak D call: TRBD1 (6 bases). V was clipped by 5 bases and J by 4 bases, with 17 bases between them. The CDR3 has 15 amino acids. Per the germline V gene, CDR1 is MNHEY and CDR2 is SMNVEV (reference sequence). The CDR3 is CASSPEPPTGYGYTF. CDR3 in DNA: TGTGCCAGCAGTCCAGAACCCCCGACAGGCTATGGCTACACCTTC.

V is TRBV6-2 or TRBV6-3 and J is TRBJ1-2; D perhaps matches TRBD1 (5 bases). CDR1 MNHEY and CDR2 SVGEGT come from the germline V gene. Trimming shortened V by 6 bases and J by 4 bases, and 15 bases separated the two germline ends. The CDR3 is 14 residues long. CDR3 amino acids: CASRSTRDGYGYTF. The CDR3 DNA is TGTGCCAGCAGATCCACCAGGGACGGCTATGGCTACACCTTC.

J is TRBJ2-3 and V is TRBV9; 9 positions match TRBD2. In germline, CDR1 is SGDLS, CDR2 YYNGEE. The CDR3 consists of 17 residues. The junction had 10 bases not matched to a gene; V was cut back by 3 bases and J by 2 bases. The CDR3 loop is CASSGYSGGTLTDTQYF. In DNA form, the CDR3 reads TGTGCCAGCAGCGGATATAGCGGGGGCACCCTCACAGATACGCAGTATTTT.

The chain employs TRBV27 and TRBJ1-1; possible D gene TRBD1, 5 bases. The germline V gene encodes CDR1 MNHEY and CDR2 SMNVEV (reference sequence). Trimming removed 2 bases at V and 6 bases at J, with 13 bases between. The CDR3 has 14 amino acids. In nucleotides, the CDR3 is TGTGCCAGCAGTTTAATCCAGGGCTCTGCTGAAGCTTTCTTT. It translates to CASSLIQGSAEAFF.

The rearrangement links TRBV7-2 to TRBJ1-5; tentatively, D is TRBD1 (6 bases). The CDR3 is 15 amino acids. Trimming stripped 5 bases from V and 3 bases from J, with 14 bases between. Looked up from germline, CDR1 is SGHTA and CDR2 is FQGNSA. CDR3 nucleotide sequence: TGTGCCAGCAGCATCACCCGGGACACCAATCAGCCCCAGCATTTT. Translation: CASSITRDTNQPQHF.

This clonotype was found many times. This may stem from a read error, because a much larger clone lies one nucleotide away. The CDR3, as DNA: TGTGCCAGCAGTTTCAAAGGGGAAATGAGTGAGCAGTACTTC. Its protein product is CASSFKGEMSEQYF. The J gene is TRBJ2-5, the V gene TRBV28, with a possible D match to TRBD1 (5 bases). This CDR3 comprises 14 residues. With 3 bases removed from V and 11 bases from J, the gap between germline ends came to 19 bases. In germline, CDR1 is MDHEN, CDR2 SYDVKM.

V and J are TRBV5-1 and TRBJ2-3; 9 bases are a match to TRBD2. The length of the CDR3 is 15 residues. The V gene end was trimmed by 6 bases and the J gene end by 4 bases; junction bases not matched to a gene: 9. The V gene's germline CDR1 is SGHRS and CDR2 YFSETQ. The CDR3 nucleotides read TGCGCCAGCACCCCTCCAGCGGGGGGTTCAGATACGCAGTATTTT. The encoded protein is CASTPPAGGSDTQYF.

This clonotype was counted between two and nine times. V gene TRBV4-2 combines with J gene TRBJ2-1; 7 bases match TRBD2. Losses at the gene ends were 0 bases for V and 7 bases for J; bases not matched to a gene: 3. CDR3 length equals 14 residues. Germline CDR1 is LGHNA and CDR2 is YNFKEQ. CDR3 in DNA: TGTGCCAGCAGCCAAGAGGTGCGGGGGAATGAGCAGTTCTTC. This encodes CASSQEVRGNEQFF.

This clonotype was counted between two and nine times. The genes are TRBV5-1 and TRBJ1-2; TRBD1 matches 9 bases. The CDR3 covers 15 residues. Germline V gene data show CDR1 as SGHRS and CDR2 as YFSETQ. V was pared by 4 bases and J by 3 bases, with 7 bases of the junction left unmatched. The CDR3 loop reads CASSPRGQGDYGYTF. As DNA, the CDR3 is TGCGCCAGCAGCCCGAGGGGACAGGGCGACTATGGCTACACCTTC. The whole variable domain, remainder taken from reference TRBV5-1 and TRBJ1-2, is KAGVTQTPRYLIKTRGQQVTLSCSPISGHRSVSWYQQTPGQGLQFLFEYFSETQRNKGNFPGRFSGRQFSNSRSEMNVSTLELGDSALYLCASSPRGQGDYGYTFGSGTRLTVV.

The chain is built from TRBV4-3 and TRBJ1-1; no clear D. V was pared by 1 base and J by 3 bases, with 12 bases between. Germline values: CDR1 LGHNA, CDR2 YSLEER. The CDR3 runs 15 residues. As DNA, the CDR3 is TGCGCCAGCAGCCAAGGGGCCGGCGGGGACACTGAAGCTTTCTTT. The encoded protein is CASSQGAGGDTEAFF.